Below, 20 T cell receptor beta chains from the same sample are listed, as sequenced in a study of CD8 T cells in ankylosing spondylitis. TCRdb fed the 5' RACE reads into MiXCR, producing one record per CDR3 protein. The table lists around 280,000 distinct CDR3 sequences, 20% of them singletons, with about 8% in the top ten. Sequences were obtained from blood, either unsorted or a sorted T cell fraction (not recorded which). The receptors shown here come from a male donor with ankylosing spondylitis or in good health (not recorded which).

There are a few counts of this clonotype. The chain employs TRBV7-2 and TRBJ2-2; TRBD1 matches at 10 bases. J lost 5 bases, V lost 0 bases, and 12 bases had no gene match. From germline, CDR1 is SGHTA and CDR2 FQGNSA. There are 19 residues in the CDR3. The CDR3 protein is CASSLAGTGVWGRTGELFF. The CDR3 DNA is TGTGCCAGCAGCTTAGCCGGGACAGGGGTGTGGGGAAGAACCGGGGAGCTGTTTTTT.

The chain combines TRBV15 with TRBJ1-1; D is uncertain. CDR1 is LNHNV and CDR2 is YYDKDF in the germline V gene (reference sequence). With 0 bases removed from V and 2 bases from J, the gap between germline ends came to 16 bases. The CDR3 is made up of 17 amino acids. The CDR3, as DNA: TGTGCCACCAGCAGAGATCTCCCGCCGTCCGGCAACACTGAAGCTTTCTTT. This translates into CATSRDLPPSGNTEAFF.

This clonotype was observed a handful of times. The chain joins TRBV4-1 to TRBJ2-2; 8 positions agree with TRBD1. CDR1 is MGHRA, CDR2 YSYEKL, per germline. Unmatched junction bases numbered 14, after V lost 5 bases and J lost 9 bases. The CDR3 totals 16 residues. As DNA, the CDR3 is TGCGCCAGCAGCTCACAGGGGGTCGCAGTAAACCGGGAGCTGTTTTTT. Protein: CASSSQGVAVNRELFF.

This clonotype was seen more than once but under ten times. This chain connects TRBV29-1 to TRBJ1-4, with D perhaps matching TRBD1 (5 bases). Per the germline V gene, CDR1 is SQVTM and CDR2 is ANQGSEA. CDR3 length: 11 residues. Deletions cut 3 bases from V and 13 bases from J, with 12 bases between. CDR3 protein: CSVDGGNGLFF. The CDR3 DNA reads TGCAGCGTTGACGGGGGAAACGGACTGTTTTTT.

This clonotype was counted a few times. This chain links TRBV10-3 with TRBJ2-3; TRBD2 is a possible D gene (5 bases). The germline V gene encodes CDR1 ENHRY and CDR2 SYGVKD. V lost 6 bases to trimming and J lost 2 bases, with 12 bases between them. The CDR3 extends over 14 amino acids. CDR3 nucleotide sequence: TGTGCCATCAGGGGAGCGGAGATCACAGATACGCAGTATTTT. Protein sequence: CAIRGAEITDTQYF.

The gene calls are TRBV19 and TRBJ2-5; possibly TRBD1 for D (6 bases). The CDR3 sequence is 14 residues long. CDR1 and CDR2 from the germline V gene are LNHDA and SQIVND (reference sequence). With 3 bases removed from V and 2 bases from J, the gap between germline ends came to 10 bases. The CDR3 spells CASSISDRQETQYF. CDR3 DNA sequence: TGTGCCAGTAGTATCAGCGACAGGCAAGAGACCCAGTACTTC.

The rearrangement uses TRBV7-3 and TRBJ2-1; 12 bases align to TRBD2. The germline CDR1 and CDR2 sequences are SGHTA and FQGTGA. V was pared by 0 bases and J by 8 bases, with 5 bases of the junction left unmatched. This CDR3 comprises 16 residues. CDR3 region: CASSLTPSGGADEQFF. The CDR3 region has the DNA TGTGCCAGCAGCTTAACCCCTAGCGGGGGGGCCGATGAGCAGTTCTTC.

There are many counts of this clonotype. The rearrangement joins TRBV20-1 to TRBJ2-5; D is unclear. This CDR3 has 15 residues. Trimming removed 0 bases at V and 1 base at J, with 12 bases between. The germline V gene has CDR1 DFQATT and CDR2 SNEGSKA (reference sequence). In DNA, the CDR3 is TGCAGTGCTAGAGATTTGGACGGGTTCCAAGAGACCCAGTACTTC. Its protein is CSARDLDGFQETQYF.

This clonotype turned up a few times. V is TRBV25-1 and J is TRBJ1-4; the D is unclear. Germline loops: CDR1 MGHDK, CDR2 SYGVNS. Trimming stripped 3 bases from V and 11 bases from J, with 7 bases between. The CDR3 has 11 residues. The CDR3 region has the DNA TGTGCCAGCAGTGACCCCGGGAAACTGTTTTTT. Protein sequence: CASSDPGKLFF.

This clonotype was seen ten or more times. This chain links TRBV20-1 with TRBJ2-7; TRBD2 is a possible D gene (7 bases). Deletions cut 0 bases from V and 3 bases from J, with 12 bases between. Germline V gene lookup returns CDR1 DFQATT and CDR2 SNEGSKA (reference sequence). The CDR3 is made up of 14 amino acids. CDR3 residues: CSARDTRGGYEQYV. The CDR3 region has the DNA TGCAGTGCTAGAGATACGAGGGGGGGCTACGAGCAGTACGTC.

This clonotype was found many times. This chain connects TRBV15 to TRBJ1-1; TRBD1 agrees at 7 bases. Germline trimming cut 3 bases from V and 0 bases from J; bases unmatched to any gene: 4. The CDR3 covers 15 residues. CDR1 is LNHNV, CDR2 YYDKDF, per germline (reference sequence). The CDR3 sequence: CATSRAQGMNTEAFF. CDR3 nucleotides: TGTGCCACCAGCAGGGCACAGGGGATGAACACTGAAGCTTTCTTT.

The chain employs TRBV3-1 and TRBJ1-4; no clear D. V was clipped by 1 base and J by 4 bases, with 7 bases between them. Germline CDR1 and CDR2: LGHDT and YNNKEL (reference sequence). The CDR3 runs 14 residues. CDR3 region: CASSQVLHNEKLFF. CDR3 in DNA: TGTGCCAGCAGCCAAGTCCTGCATAATGAAAAACTGTTTTTT.

The chain couples TRBV20-1 to TRBJ2-1; maybe TRBD2 (6 bases). Per germline, CDR1 DFQATT and CDR2 SNEGSKA (reference sequence). The CDR3 loop spans 16 amino acids. V lost 0 bases, J lost 0 bases, and 12 bases lay in between. CDR3 coding DNA: TGCAGTGCTAGAGATTTAAGCGGGCCCTCCTACAATGAGCAGTTCTTC. It is translated as CSARDLSGPSYNEQFF.

This clonotype was seen a single time. The chain uses TRBV6-2 or TRBV6-3 and TRBJ1-5; D call uncertain. The CDR3 extends over 14 amino acids. Germline CDR1 is MNHEY and CDR2 is SVGEGT. The V and J ends lost 5 bases and 1 base respectively, with 9 bases between them. The CDR3 sequence is CASSTVRSNQPQHF. In DNA form, the CDR3 reads TGTGCCAGCAGTACCGTACGAAGCAATCAGCCCCAGCATTTT.

This clonotype has only a few counts. V gene TRBV5-1 combines with J gene TRBJ2-5; a weak D match, TRBD1 (6 bases). With 5 bases removed from V and 0 bases from J, the gap between germline ends came to 11 bases. Germline-derived CDR1 and CDR2 are SGHRS and YFSETQ. CDR3 length: 14 residues. CDR3 bases: TGCGCCAGCAGGCCCCGGGACAACCAAGAGACCCAGTACTTC. It is translated as CASRPRDNQETQYF.

The table lists this clonotype with a few counts. This chain connects TRBV20-1 to TRBJ2-6, with 9 bases identical to TRBD1. The CDR3 is 17 residues long. Trimming removed 3 bases from V and 3 bases from J; junction bases left unmatched: 9. Germline V gene sequence: CDR1 DFQATT, CDR2 SNEGSKA (reference sequence). The CDR3 nucleotides are TGCAGTGCTAGGGCGCGGGACAGGGTCTTTGGGGCCAACGTCCTGACTTTC. Amino acids: CSARARDRVFGANVLTF.

The gene calls are TRBV18 and TRBJ1-1; no definite D call. Germline loops: CDR1 KGHSH, CDR2 LQKENI. V lost 3 bases to trimming and J lost 3 bases, with 8 bases between them. The CDR3 has 13 residues. CDR3 bases: TGTGCCAGCTCACCGTTTCAGGACACTGAAGCTTTCTTT. As protein: CASSPFQDTEAFF.

V gene TRBV9 combines with J gene TRBJ1-3; D may be TRBD1 (5 bases). CDR1 is SGDLS and CDR2 is YYNGEE in the germline V gene. V was trimmed by 0 bases and J by 0 bases, leaving 7 bases between them. The CDR3 is 15 amino acids. The CDR3, as DNA: TGTGCCAGCAGCGTAGAAGGGGACTCTGGAAACACCATATATTTT. Residues: CASSVEGDSGNTIYF.

There are a few counts of this clonotype. V is TRBV5-1 and J is TRBJ1-6; 9 bases match TRBD1. V lost 6 bases and J lost 10; bases outside the gene matches: 11. There are 15 residues in the CDR3. The germline V gene encodes CDR1 SGHRS and CDR2 YFSETQ. DNA for the CDR3: TGCGCCAGCACTCCCGGACAGGGGAGGGGATCACCCCTCCACTTT. Its protein is CASTPGQGRGSPLHF.

The chain couples TRBV4-1 to TRBJ1-2; a weak D match, TRBD1 (5 bases). CDR3 length equals 14 residues. Trimming shortened V by 0 bases and J by 4 bases, and 9 bases separated the two germline ends. Looked up from germline, CDR1 is MGHRA and CDR2 is YSYEKL. CDR3 nucleotide sequence: TGCGCCAGCAGCCAAGAGCCAGGGTCCTATGGCTACACCTTC. As protein: CASSQEPGSYGYTF.